This TCR beta chain stems from a study of cytomegalovirus exposure and HLA in healthy donors. General study results and limits: Analysis was carried out at a later point, and it linked a missense DCLRE1C variant to TCR beta V- and J-gene trimming. Analyzed later, most CMV-associated TCR beta chains appeared HLA-restricted. Segments of the TCR beta V type were, in most cases, productive about 87% or about 30% of the time in an earlier analysis.

Regarding this clone: The antigen remains undetermined.

CDR3 length: 14 amino acids. V lost 4 bases to trimming and J lost 6 bases; unmatched junction nucleotides: 4. The V gene's germline CDR1 is SGHTS and CDR2 YDEGEE. This PCR relied on a set of 60 Vbeta primers and 13 Jbeta primers. Profiling relied on immunoSEQ multiplex PCR, and the TCRdb table lists in-frame clones only, not all of them. In the table there are fewer than 150,000 clones, 15% to 19% of which are singletons. Donors were nominally healthy when sampled, though unrecorded immune exposures were likely. The V gene is TRBV5-8, the J gene TRBJ1-5, with TRBD1 matching 10 bases. Material: PBMCs. This receptor was taken from a woman in her late teens or twenties in good health and CMV-seronegative. CDR3 sequence: CASSATGGFQPQHF. In DNA, the CDR3 is TGTGCCAGCAGCGCGACAGGGGGCTTTCAGCCCCAGCATTTT.